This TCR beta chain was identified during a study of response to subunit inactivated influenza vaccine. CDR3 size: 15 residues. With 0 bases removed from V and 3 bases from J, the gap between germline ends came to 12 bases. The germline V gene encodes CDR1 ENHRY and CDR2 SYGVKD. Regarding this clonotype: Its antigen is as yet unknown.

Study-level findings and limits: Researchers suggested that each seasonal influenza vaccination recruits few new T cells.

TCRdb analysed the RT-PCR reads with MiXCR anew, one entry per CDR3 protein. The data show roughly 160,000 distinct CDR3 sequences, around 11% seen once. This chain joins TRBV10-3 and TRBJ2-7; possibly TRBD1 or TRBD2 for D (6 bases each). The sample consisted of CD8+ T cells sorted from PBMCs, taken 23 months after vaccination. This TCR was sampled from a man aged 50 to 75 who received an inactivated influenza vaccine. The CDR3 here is CAISESAGGGYEQYF. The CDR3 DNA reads TGTGCCATCAGTGAGTCGGCAGGAGGGGGCTACGAGCAGTACTTC.